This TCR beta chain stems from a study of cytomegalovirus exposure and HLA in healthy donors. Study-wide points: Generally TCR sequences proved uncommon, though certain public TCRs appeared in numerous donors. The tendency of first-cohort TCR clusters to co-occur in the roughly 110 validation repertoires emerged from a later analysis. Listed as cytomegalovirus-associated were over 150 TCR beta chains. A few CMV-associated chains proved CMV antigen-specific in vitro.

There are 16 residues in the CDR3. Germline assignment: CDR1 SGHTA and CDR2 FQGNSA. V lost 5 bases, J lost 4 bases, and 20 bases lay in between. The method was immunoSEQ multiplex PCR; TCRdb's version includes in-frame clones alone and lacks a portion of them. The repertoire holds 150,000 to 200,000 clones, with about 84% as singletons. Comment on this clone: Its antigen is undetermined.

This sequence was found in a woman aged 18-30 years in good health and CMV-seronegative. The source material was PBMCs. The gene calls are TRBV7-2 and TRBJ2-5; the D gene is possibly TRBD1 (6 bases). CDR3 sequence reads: CASSLRGYSGGETQYF. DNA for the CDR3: TGTGCCAGCAGCCTCAGGGGCTACTCCGGTGGAGAGACCCAGTACTTC.